The clone carrying this T cell receptor beta chain occurred a few times. Its antigen is not known. The CDR3 is made up of 15 amino acids. With V trimmed by 5 bases and J by 6 bases, 6 bases remained unmatched. Germline CDR1 and CDR2: SEHNR and FQNEAQ (reference sequence). Brentuximab vedotin exposure varied, and every patient relapsed after autologous stem cell transplantation. The data belong to a study of PD-1 blockade in classical Hodgkin lymphoma. Study-wide findings and caveats: In CD4+ cells, TCR diversity went up significantly by C4D1, but in CD8+ cells it did not. Baseline TCR diversity was reportedly lower in newly diagnosed patients than in healthy donors. It was reported as lower still in relapsed/refractory patients. Complete responders matched newly diagnosed patients in baseline diversity.

TCRdb keeps only in-frame clones here, not all; method: immunoSEQ multiplex PCR. This sample yields approximately 70,000 clones, of which under 95% are seen a single time; 8% belongs to the top ten. Sample: peripheral blood mononuclear cells (PBMCs), taken at baseline. The receptor was isolated from a human donor with classical Hodgkin lymphoma. V is TRBV7-9 and J is TRBJ1-5, with TRBD1 identical over 11 bases. The CDR3 coding sequence is TGTGCCAGCAGCACGGGACAGGGGGTGGGTCAGCCCCAGCATTTT. Protein: CASSTGQGVGQPQHF.